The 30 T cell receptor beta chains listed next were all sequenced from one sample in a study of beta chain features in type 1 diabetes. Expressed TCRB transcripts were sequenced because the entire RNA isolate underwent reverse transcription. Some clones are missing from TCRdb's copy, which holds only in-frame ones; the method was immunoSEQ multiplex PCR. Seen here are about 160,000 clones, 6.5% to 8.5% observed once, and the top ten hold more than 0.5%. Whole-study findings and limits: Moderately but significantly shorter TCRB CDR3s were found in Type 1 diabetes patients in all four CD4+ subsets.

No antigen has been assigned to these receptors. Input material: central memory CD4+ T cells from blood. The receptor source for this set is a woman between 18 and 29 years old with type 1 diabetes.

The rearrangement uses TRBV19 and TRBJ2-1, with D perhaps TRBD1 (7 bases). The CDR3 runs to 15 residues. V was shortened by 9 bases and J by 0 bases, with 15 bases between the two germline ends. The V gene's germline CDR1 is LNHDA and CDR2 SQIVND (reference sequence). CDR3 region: CASAGTVSSYNEQFF. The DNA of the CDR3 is TGTGCCAGCGCGGGGACAGTTAGCTCCTACAATGAGCAGTTCTTC. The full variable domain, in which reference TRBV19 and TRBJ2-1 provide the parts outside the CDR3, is DGGITQSPKYLFRKEGQNVTLSCEQNLNHDAMYWYRQDPGQGLRLIYYSQIVNDFQKGDIAEGYSVSREKKESFPLTVTSAQKNPTAFYLCASAGTVSSYNEQFFGPGTRLTVL.

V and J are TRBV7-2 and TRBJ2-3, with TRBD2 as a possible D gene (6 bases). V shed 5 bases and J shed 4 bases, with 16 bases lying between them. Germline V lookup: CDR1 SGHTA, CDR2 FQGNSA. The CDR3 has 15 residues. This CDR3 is CASSLMGGVSDTQYF. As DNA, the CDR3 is TGTGCCAGCAGCCTAATGGGGGGTGTTTCAGATACGCAGTATTTT. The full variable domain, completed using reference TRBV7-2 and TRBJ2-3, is GAGVSQSPSNKVTEKGKDVELRCDPISGHTALYWYRQSLGQGLEFLIYFQGNSAPDKSGLPSDRFSAERTGGSVSTLTIQRTQQEDSAVYLCASSLMGGVSDTQYFGPGTRLTVL.

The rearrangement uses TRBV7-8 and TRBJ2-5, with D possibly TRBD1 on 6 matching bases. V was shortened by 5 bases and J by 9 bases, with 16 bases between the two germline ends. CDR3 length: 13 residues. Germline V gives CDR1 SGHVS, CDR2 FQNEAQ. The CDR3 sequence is CASSRRDQGSQYF. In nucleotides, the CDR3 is TGTGCCAGCAGCCGCCGGGACCAGGGGTCCCAGTACTTC.

The chain's CDR3 is CASSSAVGSQYEQYF. CDR3 sequence (DNA): TGTGCCAGCAGCTCCGCCGTTGGCTCTCAATACGAGCAGTACTTC. The gene calls are TRBV7-2 and TRBJ2-7; D is ambiguous. CDR3 length: 15 residues. Trimming left V 4 bases short and J 4 bases short, with 17 bases between. Germline-derived CDR1 and CDR2 are SGHTA and FQGNSA.

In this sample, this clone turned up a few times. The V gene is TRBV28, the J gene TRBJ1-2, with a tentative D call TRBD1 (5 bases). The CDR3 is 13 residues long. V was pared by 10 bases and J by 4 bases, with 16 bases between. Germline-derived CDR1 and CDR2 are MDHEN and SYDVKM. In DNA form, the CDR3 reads TGTGCCATCGACCCCACTACAGGCTATGGCTACACCTTC. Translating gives CAIDPTTGYGYTF.

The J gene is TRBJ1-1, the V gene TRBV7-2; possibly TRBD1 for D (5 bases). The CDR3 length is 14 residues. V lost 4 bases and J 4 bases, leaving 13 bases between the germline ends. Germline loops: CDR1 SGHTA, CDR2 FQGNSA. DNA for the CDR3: TGTGCCAGCAGCTCTCGACATACAGGCACTGAAGCTTTCTTT. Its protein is CASSSRHTGTEAFF.

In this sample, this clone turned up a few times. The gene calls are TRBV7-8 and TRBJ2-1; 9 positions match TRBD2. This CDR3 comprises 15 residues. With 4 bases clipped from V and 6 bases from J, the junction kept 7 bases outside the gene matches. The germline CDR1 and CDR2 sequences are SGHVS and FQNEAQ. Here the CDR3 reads CASSSLAGAPNEQFF. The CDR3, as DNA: TGTGCCAGCAGCTCTTTAGCGGGGGCCCCCAATGAGCAGTTCTTC.

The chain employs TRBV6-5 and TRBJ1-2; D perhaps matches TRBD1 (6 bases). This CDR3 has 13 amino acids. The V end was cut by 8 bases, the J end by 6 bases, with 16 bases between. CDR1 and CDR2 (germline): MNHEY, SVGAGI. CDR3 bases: TGTGCCAGCGTTTCTGGGGGGGGCCATGGCTACACCTTC. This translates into CASVSGGGHGYTF.

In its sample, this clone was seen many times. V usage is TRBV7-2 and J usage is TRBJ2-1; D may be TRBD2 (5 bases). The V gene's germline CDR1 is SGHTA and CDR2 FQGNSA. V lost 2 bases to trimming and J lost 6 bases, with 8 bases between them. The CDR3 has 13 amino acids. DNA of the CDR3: TGTGCCAGCAGCTTACGAGCGGTCAATGAGCAGTTCTTC. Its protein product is CASSLRAVNEQFF.

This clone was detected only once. The DNA of the CDR3 is TGCGCCAGCAGTCTCCTCACAGGGGTCTACATGAACACTGAAGCTTTCTTT. This sequence encodes CASSLLTGVYMNTEAFF. The V gene is TRBV4-3, the J gene TRBJ1-1; TRBD1 agrees at 7 bases. The germline V gene encodes CDR1 LGHNA and CDR2 YSLEER. Trimming at V came to 6 bases and at J to 0 bases, leaving 13 bases not matched to a gene. CDR3 size: 17 residues.

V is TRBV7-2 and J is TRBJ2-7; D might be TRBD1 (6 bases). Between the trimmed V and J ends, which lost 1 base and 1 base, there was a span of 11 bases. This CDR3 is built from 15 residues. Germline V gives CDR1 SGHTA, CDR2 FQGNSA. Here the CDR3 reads CASSLGPDSSYEQYF. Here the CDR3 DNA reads TGTGCCAGCAGCTTAGGCCCGGACAGTTCCTACGAGCAGTACTTC.

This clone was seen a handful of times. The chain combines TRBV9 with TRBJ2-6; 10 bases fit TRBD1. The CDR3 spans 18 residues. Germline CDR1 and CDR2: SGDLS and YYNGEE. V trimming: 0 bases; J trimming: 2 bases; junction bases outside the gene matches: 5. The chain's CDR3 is CASSVAGQGVPGANVLTF. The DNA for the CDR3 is TGTGCCAGCAGCGTAGCCGGACAGGGGGTTCCTGGGGCCAACGTCCTGACTTTC. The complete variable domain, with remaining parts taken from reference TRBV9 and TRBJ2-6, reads DSGVTQTPKHLITATGQRVTLRCSPRSGDLSVYWYQQSLDQGLQFLIQYYNGEERAKGNILERFSAQQFPDLHSELNLSSLELGDSALYFCASSVAGQGVPGANVLTFGAGSRLTVL.

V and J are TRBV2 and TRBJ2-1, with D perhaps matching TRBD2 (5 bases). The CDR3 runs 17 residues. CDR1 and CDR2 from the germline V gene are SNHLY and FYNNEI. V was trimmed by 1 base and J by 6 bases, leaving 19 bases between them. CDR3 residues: CASSEDLYTPEGNEQFF. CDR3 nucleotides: TGTGCCAGCAGTGAAGACCTGTACACACCTGAGGGCAATGAGCAGTTCTTC.

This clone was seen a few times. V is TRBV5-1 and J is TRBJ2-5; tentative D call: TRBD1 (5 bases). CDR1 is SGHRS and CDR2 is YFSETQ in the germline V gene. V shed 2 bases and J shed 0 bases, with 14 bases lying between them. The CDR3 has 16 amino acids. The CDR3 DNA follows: TGCGCCAGCAGCTTACATACTCCAGGGTACCAAGAGACCCAGTACTTC. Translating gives CASSLHTPGYQETQYF.

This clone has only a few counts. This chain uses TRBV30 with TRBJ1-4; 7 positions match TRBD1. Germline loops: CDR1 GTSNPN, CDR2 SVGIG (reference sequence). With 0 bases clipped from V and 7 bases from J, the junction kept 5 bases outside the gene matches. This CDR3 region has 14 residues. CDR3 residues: CAWSVKGASEKLFF. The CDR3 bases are TGTGCCTGGAGTGTTAAGGGGGCGAGTGAAAAACTGTTTTTT.

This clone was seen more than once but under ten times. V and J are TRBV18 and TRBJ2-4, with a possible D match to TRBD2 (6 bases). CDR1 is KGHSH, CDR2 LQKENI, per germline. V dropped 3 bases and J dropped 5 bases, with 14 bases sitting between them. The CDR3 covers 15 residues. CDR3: CASSPGEGGQNIQYF. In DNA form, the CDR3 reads TGTGCCAGCTCACCGGGGGAAGGAGGGCAAAACATTCAGTACTTC.

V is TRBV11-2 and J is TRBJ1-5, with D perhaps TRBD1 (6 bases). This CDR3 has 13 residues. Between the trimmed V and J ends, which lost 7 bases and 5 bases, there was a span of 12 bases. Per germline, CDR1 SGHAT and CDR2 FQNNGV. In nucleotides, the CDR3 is TGTGCCAGCACCCGAGAGGGGGATCAGCCCCAGCATTTT. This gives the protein CASTREGDQPQHF.

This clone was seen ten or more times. CDR3 DNA: TGTGCCACCGGGACTAGCGGTCCCTCACGTTCCTACGAGCAGTACTTC. Translation: CATGTSGPSRSYEQYF. The genes are TRBV7-9 and TRBJ2-7; TRBD2 aligns across 11 bases. The V and J ends lost 10 bases and 1 base, in that order; junction bases with no gene match: 12. CDR1 is SEHNR, CDR2 FQNEAQ, per germline (reference sequence). The CDR3 spans 16 residues.

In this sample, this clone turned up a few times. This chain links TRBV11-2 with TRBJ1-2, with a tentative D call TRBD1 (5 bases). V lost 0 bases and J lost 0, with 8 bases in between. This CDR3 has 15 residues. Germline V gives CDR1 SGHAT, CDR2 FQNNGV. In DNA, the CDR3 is TGTGCCAGCAGCTTAGAGGCAGGGCCTAACTATGGCTACACCTTC. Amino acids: CASSLEAGPNYGYTF.

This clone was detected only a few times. DNA for the CDR3: TGTGCCAGCACCCCCCCGGGGAACACCGGGGAGCTGTTTTTT. Its protein product is CASTPPGNTGELFF. The gene calls are TRBV6-5 and TRBJ2-2, with unresolved D. V dropped 7 bases and J dropped 1 base, with 10 bases sitting between them. Germline V gene sequence: CDR1 MNHEY, CDR2 SVGAGI. The CDR3 sequence is 14 residues long.

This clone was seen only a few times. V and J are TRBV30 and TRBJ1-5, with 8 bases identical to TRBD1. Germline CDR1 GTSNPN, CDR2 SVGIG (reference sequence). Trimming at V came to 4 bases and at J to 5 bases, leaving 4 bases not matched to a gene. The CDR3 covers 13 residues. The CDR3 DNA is TGTGCCTGGACCAGGGGGCCGGATCAGCCCCAGCATTTT. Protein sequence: CAWTRGPDQPQHF.

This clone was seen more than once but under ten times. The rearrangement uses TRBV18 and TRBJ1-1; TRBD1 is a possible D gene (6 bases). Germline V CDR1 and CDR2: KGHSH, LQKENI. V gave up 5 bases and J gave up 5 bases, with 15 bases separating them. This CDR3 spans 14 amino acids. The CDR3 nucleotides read TGTGCCAGCTCAGGGGGCCCGTATTCGACTGAAGCTTTCTTT. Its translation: CASSGGPYSTEAFF.

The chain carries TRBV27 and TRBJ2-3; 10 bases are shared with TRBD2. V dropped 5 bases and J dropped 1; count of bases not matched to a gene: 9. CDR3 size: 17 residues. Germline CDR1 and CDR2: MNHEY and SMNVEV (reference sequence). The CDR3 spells CASSERPGTSGTDTQYF. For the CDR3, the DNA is TGTGCCAGCAGTGAGAGGCCCGGGACTAGCGGCACAGATACGCAGTATTTT.

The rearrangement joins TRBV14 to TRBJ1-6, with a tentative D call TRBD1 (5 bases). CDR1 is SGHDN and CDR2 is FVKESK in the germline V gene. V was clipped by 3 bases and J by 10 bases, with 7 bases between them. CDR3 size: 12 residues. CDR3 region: CASSQRTSPLHF. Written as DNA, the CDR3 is TGTGCCAGCAGCCAGAGGACATCACCCCTCCACTTT.

The CDR3 DNA reads TGTGCCAGCAGCTTAGTGGGGGCTGGGAGCGTTTACAATGAGCAGTTCTTC. Translating gives CASSLVGAGSVYNEQFF. The chain carries TRBV13 and TRBJ2-1; maybe TRBD1 (6 bases). In germline, CDR1 is PRHDT, CDR2 FYEKMQ (reference sequence). This CDR3 spans 17 amino acids. The V end lost 1 base, the J end lost 4 bases, and 17 bases lay between the germline ends.

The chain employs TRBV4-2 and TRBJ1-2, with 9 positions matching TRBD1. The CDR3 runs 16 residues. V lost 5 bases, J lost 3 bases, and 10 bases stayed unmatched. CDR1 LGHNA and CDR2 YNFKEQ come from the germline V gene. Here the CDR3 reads CASSKTGQGGDYGYTF. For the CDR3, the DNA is TGTGCCAGCAGCAAAACGGGACAGGGAGGTGACTATGGCTACACCTTC.

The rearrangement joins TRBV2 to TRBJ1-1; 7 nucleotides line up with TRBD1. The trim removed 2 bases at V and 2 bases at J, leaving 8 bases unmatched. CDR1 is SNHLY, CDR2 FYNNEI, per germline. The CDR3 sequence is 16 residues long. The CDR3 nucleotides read TGTGCCAGCAGTGAACAGGGACAGATATTTAACACTGAAGCTTTCTTT. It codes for CASSEQGQIFNTEAFF.

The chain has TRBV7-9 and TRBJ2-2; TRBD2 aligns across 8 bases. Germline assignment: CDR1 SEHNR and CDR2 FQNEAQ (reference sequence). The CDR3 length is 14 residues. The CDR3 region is CATIGGGYTGELFF. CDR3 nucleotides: TGTGCAACTATCGGGGGGGGGTACACCGGGGAGCTGTTTTTT. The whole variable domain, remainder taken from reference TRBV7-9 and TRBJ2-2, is DTGVSQNPRHKITKRGQNVTFRCDPISEHNRLYWYRQTLGQGPEFLTYFQNEAQLEKSRLLSDRFSAERPKGSFSTLEIQRTEQGDSAMYLCATIGGGYTGELFFGEGSRLTVL.

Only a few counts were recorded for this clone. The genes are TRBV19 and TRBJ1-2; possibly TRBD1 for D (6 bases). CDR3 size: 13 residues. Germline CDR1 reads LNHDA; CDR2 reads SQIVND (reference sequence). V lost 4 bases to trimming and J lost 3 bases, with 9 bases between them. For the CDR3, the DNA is TGTGCCAGTAGTACAGGGGTTCACTATGGCTACACCTTC. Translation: CASSTGVHYGYTF.

This CDR3 is CSVEGTSGRAGDTQYF. CDR3 DNA: TGCAGCGTTGAAGGGACTAGCGGGAGGGCCGGAGATACGCAGTATTTT. This chain connects TRBV29-1 to TRBJ2-3; the match to TRBD2 covers 15 bases. The germline V gene has CDR1 SQVTM and CDR2 ANQGSEA. The CDR3 consists of 16 residues. V was clipped by 1 base and J by 5 bases; unmatched bases: 4.